A selection of T cell receptor beta chains follows, all from one sample in a study of molecular identifiers for immune sequencing clone quantification. TCRdb reanalysed the PCR reads using MiXCR and keeps one entry per CDR3 protein. This sample has some 94,000 distinct CDR3 sequences, with roughly 23% found just once. Sequencing was performed on naive CD8+ T cells from blood, with Jurkat cell RNA spiked in. The receptors come from a human donor in good health. Some libraries in this study had Jurkat cell RNA spiked in. Both conserved end residues are part of each CDR3. Each record gives: J gene, V gene, CDR3 protein.

J gene: TRBJ2-7
V gene: TRBV5-3
CDR3 protein: CASSLGAGGFYEQYF

J gene: TRBJ2-7
V gene: TRBV5-6
CDR3 protein: CASSPGLADSYEQYF

J gene: TRBJ2-5
V gene: TRBV4-3
CDR3 protein: CASSQERRQGQETQYF

J gene: TRBJ2-3
V gene: TRBV7-9
CDR3 protein: CASSSRDSRTDTQYF

J gene: TRBJ2-7
V gene: TRBV19
CDR3 protein: CASSPGLPIYYEQYF

J gene: TRBJ2-5
V gene: TRBV13
CDR3 protein: CASSPLAGGEETQYF

J gene: TRBJ2-1
V gene: TRBV7-6
CDR3 protein: CASSLVRNNEQFF

J gene: TRBJ2-1
V gene: TRBV12-3/TRBV12-4
CDR3 protein: CASSSTFGAGEVKGEQFF

J gene: TRBJ2-6
V gene: TRBV30
CDR3 protein: CAWSVRGPGANVLTF

J gene: TRBJ1-1
V gene: TRBV4-1
CDR3 protein: CASSHLSPNTEAFF

J gene: TRBJ2-5
V gene: TRBV4-1
CDR3 protein: CASTSDQETQYF

J gene: TRBJ2-1
V gene: TRBV27
CDR3 protein: CASSLSHGGDEQIF

J gene: TRBJ2-7
V gene: TRBV5-3
CDR3 protein: CASSLARGALEQYF

J gene: TRBJ1-2
V gene: TRBV7-9
CDR3 protein: CASSLAGQAFNYGYTF

J gene: TRBJ2-7
V gene: TRBV12-3/TRBV12-4
CDR3 protein: CASSLVLAPYEQYF

J gene: TRBJ2-5
V gene: TRBV6-2/TRBV6-3
CDR3 protein: CASSFPKETQYF

J gene: TRBJ2-7
V gene: TRBV5-1
CDR3 protein: CASSLALGQAYYEQYF

J gene: TRBJ1-1
V gene: TRBV12-3/TRBV12-4
CDR3 protein: CASSPTRYSEAFF

J gene: TRBJ1-5
V gene: TRBV6-2/TRBV6-3
CDR3 protein: CASSWGQGDQPQHF

J gene: TRBJ2-7
V gene: TRBV19
CDR3 protein: CASSSLPGFNYEQYF

J gene: TRBJ1-1
V gene: TRBV20-1
CDR3 protein: CTGDGQGLGAGTEAFF

J gene: TRBJ2-2
V gene: TRBV7-2
CDR3 protein: CASSLVIQPDTGELFF

J gene: TRBJ1-5
V gene: TRBV5-6
CDR3 protein: CASSSSGVDQPQHF

J gene: TRBJ1-2
V gene: TRBV12-3/TRBV12-4
CDR3 protein: CASSSRLEDYGYTF

J gene: TRBJ1-5
V gene: TRBV6-2/TRBV6-3
CDR3 protein: CASSPPRTGVYQPQHF

J gene: TRBJ2-1
V gene: TRBV7-8
CDR3 protein: CASTSLSPRAYNEQFF

J gene: TRBJ1-1
V gene: TRBV9
CDR3 protein: CASSAGTGNTEAFF

J gene: TRBJ1-6
V gene: TRBV27
CDR3 protein: CASTLTGLDSPLHF

J gene: TRBJ1-2
V gene: TRBV27
CDR3 protein: CASGDGQGALYGYTF

J gene: TRBJ2-5
V gene: TRBV28
CDR3 protein: CASSLPGQETQYF